A selection of T cell receptor beta chains follows, all from one sample in a study of blood T cell repertoires in COVID-19. The table came from immunoSEQ multiplex PCR; TCRdb's copy has only in-frame clones and leaves some out. Of roughly 400,000 clones listed, approximately 91% were seen once; the top ten hold roughly 0.86%. Sequencing used PBMCs or T cells enriched from blood (not recorded which). All receptors come from a woman aged 40 to 49 who had been exposed to COVID-19. CDR3s include the opening cysteine and the closing phenylalanine or tryptophan. A D gene is named only where the DNA matches it firmly. Where a row states a size, it is once, few, many or the class of an expanded clone; other rows omit it.

>.|TRBJ1-5|15|.|TRBV19
CASSIGQSSNQPQHF
TGTGCCAGTAGTATCGGACAATCTAGCAATCAGCCCCAGCATTTT
>once|TRBJ1-6|13|.|TRBV9
CASSVGRGEPLHF
TGTGCCAGCAGCGTAGGCCGGGGTGAACCCCTCCACTTT
>.|TRBJ2-7|15|.|TRBV6-5
CASSYSPGSRDEQYF
TGTGCCAGCAGTTACTCGCCTGGGTCGAGGGACGAGCAGTACTTC
>.|TRBJ2-3|17|TRBD2|TRBV5-3
CARSLGFLAGGTDTQYF
TGTGCCAGAAGCTTGGGTTTTTTAGCGGGGGGCACAGATACGCAGTATTTT
>few|TRBJ2-7|14|TRBD1|TRBV6-5
CASSYRGHYYEQYF
TGTGCCAGCAGTTACAGGGGGCACTACTACGAGCAGTACTTC
>few|TRBJ2-7|15|TRBD1|TRBV13
CASSSTGGFSYEQYF
TGTGCCAGCAGCTCGACAGGGGGGTTCTCCTACGAGCAGTACTTC
>.|TRBJ1-5|14|.|TRBV6-2/TRBV6-3
CASSYIAGRQPQHF
TGTGCCAGCAGTTACATTGCAGGGCGACAGCCCCAGCATTTT
>once|TRBJ1-1|13|.|TRBV30
CAWSLGLQNEAFF
TGTGCCTGGAGTCTGGGGCTTCAAAATGAAGCTTTCTTT
>medium-sized|TRBJ1-6|16|.|TRBV30
CAWSYSYREPNSPLHF
TGTGCCTGGAGTTATTCCTACAGGGAACCTAATTCACCCCTCCACTTT
>.|TRBJ1-2|14|.|TRBV29-1
CSVRIRAGGYGYTF
TGCAGCGTTCGTATCCGGGCGGGGGGATATGGCTACACCTTC
>.|TRBJ1-3|15|.|TRBV19
CASSIKIGSGNTIYF
TGTGCCAGTAGTATTAAGATCGGCTCTGGAAACACCATATATTTT
>.|TRBJ2-5|17|.|TRBV4-2
CASSQDGGARLQETQYF
TGTGCCAGCAGCCAAGATGGGGGGGCCCGTTTACAAGAGACCCAGTACTTC
>.|TRBJ1-3|17|.|TRBV7-2
CASSLEQGAKSGNTIYF
TGTGCCAGCAGCTTAGAACAGGGCGCAAAATCCGGAAACACCATATATTTT
>.|TRBJ1-3|13|.|TRBV24-1
CATSGSAGNTIYF
TGTGCCACCAGTGGTTCGGCTGGAAACACCATATATTTT
>.|TRBJ2-7|16|TRBD2|TRBV7-8
CASSLNPPGGEGEQYF
TGTGCCAGCAGCTTGAACCCTCCGGGAGGCGAAGGCGAGCAGTACTTC
>.|TRBJ2-5|17|.|TRBV15
CATSRDGDLGGQETQYF
TGTGCCACCAGCAGAGATGGGGACTTGGGGGGCCAAGAGACCCAGTACTTC
>.|TRBJ2-2|16|.|TRBV7-2
CASSLVGSIPTGELFF
TGTGCCAGCAGCTTAGTGGGCTCCATTCCCACCGGGGAGCTGTTTTTT
>.|TRBJ2-4|18|.|TRBV19
CASSPHGQGGLAKNIQYF
TGTGCCAGTAGCCCTCACGGGCAGGGGGGACTAGCCAAAAACATTCAGTACTTC
>.|TRBJ2-7|13|.|TRBV27
CASSFRGGYEQYF
TGTGCCAGCAGTTTCAGGGGCGGCTACGAGCAGTACTTC
>.|TRBJ1-2|14|TRBD1|TRBV7-2
CASSRDRDGDGYTF
TGTGCCAGCAGCCGGGACAGGGATGGTGATGGCTACACCTTC
>.|TRBJ2-5|16|TRBD1|TRBV10-1
CASSELAGTGIQTQYF
TGCGCCAGCAGTGAGCTCGCCGGGACAGGGATACAGACCCAGTACTTC
>.|TRBJ2-1|13|TRBD1|TRBV27
CASSWTGFGEQFF
TGTGCCAGCAGTTGGACAGGGTTTGGGGAGCAGTTCTTC
>.|TRBJ2-3|16|TRBD2|TRBV4-1
CASSQDVGLAQDTQYF
TGCGCCAGCAGCCAAGATGTCGGACTAGCCCAGGATACGCAGTATTTT
>few|TRBJ2-3|16|.|TRBV14
CASSLRGGLARDTQYF
TGTGCCAGCAGCCTCCGGGGTGGGCTAGCCCGAGATACGCAGTATTTT
>.|TRBJ2-1|15|.|TRBV18
CASSPLETGWNEQFF
TGTGCCAGCTCACCCCTGGAGACGGGTTGGAATGAGCAGTTCTTC
>.|TRBJ1-1|17|.|TRBV24-1
CATSDLPRDKQGTEAFF
TGTGCCACCAGTGATTTGCCCCGTGACAAACAAGGCACTGAAGCTTTCTTT
>.|TRBJ1-5|16|.|TRBV19
CASSMGRSLSNQPQHF
TGTGCCAGTAGTATGGGCAGGTCCCTTAGCAATCAGCCCCAGCATTTT
>.|TRBJ1-3|15|TRBD1|TRBV2
CASRRDRDSGNTIYF
TGTGCCAGCAGGAGGGACCGGGACAGCGGAAACACCATATATTTT
>.|TRBJ2-7|15|TRBD2|TRBV11-3
CASSLEVAGEHEQYF
TGTGCCAGCAGCTTAGAAGTAGCGGGAGAGCACGAGCAGTACTTC
>.|TRBJ1-2|13|.|TRBV29-1
CSVVLAQNYGYTF
TGCAGCGTTGTATTAGCGCAGAACTATGGCTACACCTTC
>.|TRBJ1-4|14|.|TRBV7-9
CASTQGLGLEKLFF
TGTGCCAGCACCCAGGGACTTGGGCTTGAAAAACTGTTTTTT